This passage covers 10 T cell receptor beta chains from one sample sequenced in a study of T cell changes during pregnancy in multiple sclerosis. Sequencing was performed with immunoSEQ multiplex PCR; in TCRdb, only in-frame clones are kept and a portion is missing. The data show about 100,000 clones, 80% to 95% seen once. The source was peripheral blood, collected after pregnancy. The source is a female donor with multiple sclerosis, enrolled in a pregnancy study.

This chain connects TRBV6-1 to TRBJ1-2; 8 nucleotides agree with TRBD1. The V and J ends lost 7 bases and 2 bases, in that order; junction bases with no gene match: 6. CDR1 and CDR2 (germline): MNHNS, SASEGT. There are 14 residues in the CDR3. The CDR3 bases are TGTGCCAGCACTCCGACAGGGGCCAACTATGGCTACACCTTC. It specifies CASTPTGANYGYTF.

The chain couples TRBV6-6 to TRBJ2-7; no reliable D call. Germline V CDR1 and CDR2: MNHNY, SVGAGI (reference sequence). This CDR3 is 12 amino acids long. V lost 2 bases and J lost 5, with 7 bases in between. The CDR3 is CASSYVGDEQYF. In DNA, the CDR3 is TGTGCCAGCAGTTACGTCGGAGACGAGCAGTACTTC.

V usage is TRBV27 and J usage is TRBJ2-5; D gene ambiguous. V dropped 0 bases and J dropped 5 bases, with 10 bases sitting between them. This CDR3 is 14 amino acids long. The germline gives CDR1 MNHEY, CDR2 SMNVEV (reference sequence). CDR3 amino acids: CASSLSVLHETQYF. CDR3 DNA: TGTGCCAGCAGTTTATCGGTACTGCACGAGACCCAGTACTTC.

The chain is built from TRBV5-1 and TRBJ2-1; tentatively, D is TRBD2 (5 bases). The CDR3 is made up of 14 amino acids. The germline V gene has CDR1 SGHRS and CDR2 YFSETQ. The germline V and J ends were trimmed by 4 bases and 6 bases, with 14 bases remaining between them. CDR3 DNA sequence: TGCGCCAGCAGCCGACACCACGAGGGCAATGAGCAGTTCTTC. Translating gives CASSRHHEGNEQFF.

The genes are TRBV7-9 and TRBJ1-1; no reliable D call. Germline V gene data show CDR1 as SEHNR and CDR2 as FQNEAQ (reference sequence). Trimming took off 1 base at V and 4 bases at J, with 13 bases between the two ends. The CDR3 sequence is 15 residues long. Here the CDR3 DNA reads TGTGCCAGCAGCTTAGAGGCAGGTTTGGGCACTGAAGCTTTCTTT. Its protein product is CASSLEAGLGTEAFF.

This clone was recorded a few times. This chain connects TRBV27 to TRBJ2-2; TRBD1 might be the D (5 bases). V was shortened by 3 bases and J by 2 bases, with 10 bases between the two germline ends. The CDR3 is 15 amino acids. CDR1 and CDR2 (germline): MNHEY, SMNVEV (reference sequence). The CDR3 DNA is TGTGCCAGCAGTTTTGGGCAGGGAAACACCGGGGAGCTGTTTTTT. Its protein product is CASSFGQGNTGELFF.

The rearrangement joins TRBV18 to TRBJ2-5; D is undetermined. Trimming pared 2 bases from V and 7 bases from J, leaving 8 bases between. Germline V gene sequence: CDR1 KGHSH, CDR2 LQKENI. This CDR3 spans 12 amino acids. The CDR3 is CASSPFGGTQYF. The CDR3 DNA sequence: TGTGCCAGCTCACCATTCGGCGGGACCCAGTACTTC.

The V gene is TRBV10-3, the J gene TRBJ1-1, with D possibly being TRBD1 (6 bases). The CDR3 spans 13 residues. The V gene lost 5 bases and the J gene lost 1 base, with 8 bases spanning the gap. Germline loops: CDR1 ENHRY, CDR2 SYGVKD. Here the CDR3 reads CAISQTGNTEAFF. CDR3 sequence (DNA): TGTGCCATCAGTCAGACAGGGAACACTGAAGCTTTCTTT.

The chain uses TRBV30 and TRBJ1-6, with TRBD1 matching over 9 bases. V dropped 3 bases and J dropped 0; count of bases not matched to a gene: 12. The germline V gene has CDR1 GTSNPN and CDR2 SVGIG (reference sequence). The CDR3 covers 19 residues. CDR3 coding DNA: TGTGCCTGGAGGGGACAGGGTCCCTCCATTCTCTCCTATAATTCACCCCTCCACTTT. This codes for CAWRGQGPSILSYNSPLHF.

The J gene is TRBJ1-5, the V gene TRBV19; TRBD1 is a possible D gene (6 bases). Looked up from germline, CDR1 is LNHDA and CDR2 is SQIVND (reference sequence). Trimming took off 7 bases at V and 3 bases at J, with 16 bases between the two ends. CDR3 size: 15 residues. CDR3 region: CASNPDSFYNQPQHF. The CDR3 DNA reads as TGTGCCAGTAACCCGGACAGTTTCTACAATCAGCCCCAGCATTTT.